The 29 T cell receptor beta chains given below trace back to one sample, sequenced in a study of blood T cells in healthy people across ages. A J-beta primer mix and a sample-barcoded 5' primer were used in a second PCR of roughly 6 to 11 cycles. TCRdb re-derived calls from the 5' RACE reads in MiXCR, one entry per CDR3 protein. The data contain over 1,200,000 distinct CDR3 sequences, approximately 59% of them singletons. Sample: blood. The receptors stem from a man between 18 and 35 years old in good health.

V is TRBV7-2 and J is TRBJ2-1, with D tentatively TRBD2 (5 bases). This CDR3 contains 16 residues. V was shortened by 6 bases and J by 3 bases, with 18 bases between the two germline ends. Germline-derived CDR1 and CDR2 are SGHTA and FQGNSA. CDR3 residues: CASRLRDWEFYNEQFF. The CDR3 DNA is TGTGCCAGCAGGTTGAGGGATTGGGAGTTCTACAATGAGCAGTTCTTC.

The V and J genes are TRBV4-2 and TRBJ2-7, with 9 bases aligning to TRBD1. CDR1 is LGHNA and CDR2 is YNFKEQ in the germline V gene. J was trimmed by 7 bases and V by 3 bases; bases with no gene match: 10. CDR3 length: 15 amino acids. The CDR3 nucleotides are TGTGCCAGCAGCCAGCCCGGGACAGGGACGCAAGAGCAGTACTTC. This translates into CASSQPGTGTQEQYF.

The chain employs TRBV6-2 or TRBV6-3 and TRBJ2-2; D remains unclear. Germline values: CDR1 MNHEY, CDR2 SVGEGT. V was cut by 5 bases and J by 8 bases, with 9 bases left in between. The CDR3 loop spans 12 amino acids. The CDR3 nucleotides are TGTGCCAGCAGTACCGATATAGGGGAGCTGTTTTTT. Protein: CASSTDIGELFF.

Comment on this clonotype: A junction end diverges from the germline sequence, so it may reflect a read error. The J gene is TRBJ1-2, the V gene TRBV4-1; D remains ambiguous. Germline-derived CDR1 and CDR2 are MGHRA and YSYEKL. The CDR3 length is 14 residues. The CDR3 is CASSQVGDGYDYTF. CDR3 nucleotide sequence: TGCGCCAGCAGCCAAGTGGGAGACGGCTATGACTACACCTTC.

This chain connects TRBV6-5 to TRBJ2-3; D gene uncertain. V was shortened by 2 bases and J by 3 bases, with 6 bases between the two germline ends. CDR1 and CDR2 from the germline V gene are MNHEY and SVGAGI. The CDR3 is 13 amino acids. CDR3 nucleotide sequence: TGTGCCAGCAGTTACGGCATAACAGATACGCAGTATTTT. Residues: CASSYGITDTQYF.

V usage is TRBV7-2 and J usage is TRBJ2-7; D is unclear. CDR1 and CDR2 from the germline V gene are SGHTA and FQGNSA. Trimming removed 6 bases at V and 3 bases at J, with 9 bases between. The CDR3 runs to 12 residues. CDR3 sequence (DNA): TGTGCCAGCAGGTTCGGTGGCTACGAGCAGTACTTC. As protein: CASRFGGYEQYF. Variable domain in full (rest from reference TRBV7-2 and TRBJ2-7): GAGVSQSPSNKVTEKGKDVELRCDPISGHTALYWYRQSLGQGLEFLIYFQGNSAPDKSGLPSDRFSAERTGGSVSTLTIQRTQQEDSAVYLCASRFGGYEQYFGPGTRLTVT.

At least ten counts were recorded for this clonotype. V is TRBV12-3 or TRBV12-4 and J is TRBJ1-2; maybe TRBD1 (6 bases). The CDR3 runs 12 residues. Trimming removed 3 bases at V and 6 bases at J, with 8 bases between. This CDR3 is CASSLSGDGYTF. The CDR3, as DNA: TGTGCCAGCAGTTTGTCAGGGGATGGCTACACCTTC.

This clonotype has more than one count but fewer than ten. V gene TRBV29-1 combines with J gene TRBJ2-3; a weak D match, TRBD2 (7 bases). The CDR3 contains 15 residues. V lost 8 bases to trimming and J lost 2 bases, with 20 bases between them. Germline V gives CDR1 SQVTM, CDR2 ANQGSEA. The CDR3 loop is CSMDRGRGLTDTQYF. The CDR3 nucleotides read TGCAGCATGGATAGGGGGAGGGGACTCACAGATACGCAGTATTTT.

The genes are TRBV28 and TRBJ1-2; the D is unclear. The CDR3 extends over 12 amino acids. Trimming removed 3 bases at V and 1 base at J, with 3 bases between. Germline CDR1 reads MDHEN; CDR2 reads SYDVKM. CDR3 sequence reads: CASSFFNYGYTF. CDR3 sequence (DNA): TGTGCCAGCAGTTTTTTTAACTATGGCTACACCTTC.

The chain is built from TRBV7-9 and TRBJ1-6, with D perhaps matching TRBD1 (5 bases). Germline V lookup: CDR1 SEHNR, CDR2 FQNEAQ (reference sequence). The CDR3 is 18 residues long. Trimming pared 1 base from V and 0 bases from J, leaving 13 bases between. CDR3: CASSLDEKGSSYNSPLHF. The CDR3 DNA follows: TGTGCCAGCAGCTTAGATGAGAAGGGGAGCTCCTATAATTCACCCCTCCACTTT.

V gene TRBV27 combines with J gene TRBJ2-7, with D possibly matching TRBD2 (5 bases). The V gene's germline CDR1 is MNHEY and CDR2 SMNVEV (reference sequence). V was trimmed by 6 bases and J by 6 bases, leaving 15 bases between them. This CDR3 contains 13 residues. For the CDR3, the DNA is TGTGCCAGCAGCCCGACATGGGAGAGCGAGCAGTACTTC. Translating gives CASSPTWESEQYF.

V is TRBV18 and J is TRBJ2-6; the D is unclear. The CDR3 is 16 residues long. Germline CDR1 reads KGHSH; CDR2 reads LQKENI. The V end lost 5 bases, the J end lost 0 bases, and 11 bases lay between the germline ends. CDR3 bases: TGTGCCAGCTCAGCGAACCCCCTCTCTGGGGCCAACGTCCTGACTTTC. Its translation: CASSANPLSGANVLTF.

The rearrangement joins TRBV2 to TRBJ2-1; TRBD2 aligns across 10 bases. The DNA matches TRBJ2-7 better at its end, which makes the J call doubtful. Germline CDR1 is SNHLY and CDR2 is FYNNEI. This CDR3 spans 15 amino acids. The CDR3 DNA sequence: TGTGCCAGCAGTGAGGGACTAGCGTTCGACAATGAGCAGTACTTC. Protein product: CASSEGLAFDNEQYF.

This clonotype was observed a few times. V gene TRBV12-3 or TRBV12-4 combines with J gene TRBJ2-1; D is unresolved. Trimming took off 7 bases at V and 6 bases at J, with 10 bases between the two ends. The CDR3 extends over 12 amino acids. CDR3 loop: CASNPNPNEQFF. Here the CDR3 DNA reads TGTGCCAGCAATCCCAACCCCAATGAGCAGTTCTTC.

This clonotype was seen a few times. This chain links TRBV6-2 or TRBV6-3 with TRBJ2-1; 12 bases align to TRBD2. Germline V gene lookup returns CDR1 MNHEY and CDR2 SVGEGT. This CDR3 region has 17 residues. Trimming at V came to 2 bases and at J to 7 bases, leaving 9 bases not matched to a gene. CDR3 nucleotides: TGTGCCAGCAGTTACCGACTAGCGGGGGATTATAAGAATGAGCAGTTCTTC. It codes for CASSYRLAGDYKNEQFF.

This clonotype has only one observation. V gene TRBV6-5 combines with J gene TRBJ2-6; either TRBD1 or TRBD2 may fit D (5 bases each). Trimming left V 7 bases short and J 1 base short, with 20 bases between. The germline gives CDR1 MNHEY, CDR2 SVGAGI. The CDR3 is made up of 18 amino acids. The CDR3, as DNA: TGTGCCAGCAAGTTCTCGGGGACGATGTATTCTGGGGCCAACGTCCTGACTTTC. It encodes CASKFSGTMYSGANVLTF.

The rearrangement joins TRBV7-8 to TRBJ1-5, with D unclear. With 2 bases removed from V and 4 bases from J, the gap between germline ends came to 12 bases. The CDR3 runs to 15 residues. Per the germline V gene, CDR1 is SGHVS and CDR2 is FQNEAQ. The CDR3 region is CASSLCAGSNQPQHF. In DNA, the CDR3 is TGTGCCAGCAGCTTATGTGCCGGTTCTAATCAGCCCCAGCATTTT.

With respect to this clonotype: Mismatch with germline at one junction end may stem from a read error. The chain employs TRBV18 and TRBJ2-1; 8 bases are a match to TRBD2. This CDR3 has 15 residues. CDR1 KGHSH and CDR2 LQKENI come from the germline V gene. Written as DNA, the CDR3 is TGTGCCGGCTCACCACGGGGGGGCTACTACAATGAGCAGTTCTTC. It translates to CAGSPRGGYYNEQFF.

This clonotype has a handful of counts. The gene calls are TRBV7-9 and TRBJ2-1; 7 positions match TRBD1. There are 16 residues in the CDR3. The junction had 9 bases not matched to a gene; V was cut back by 3 bases and J by 4 bases. Germline lookup yields CDR1 SEHNR and CDR2 FQNEAQ (reference sequence). In DNA form, the CDR3 reads TGTGCCAGCAGCTTTGAGGGGTTACAGGGGTACAATGAGCAGTTCTTC. It specifies CASSFEGLQGYNEQFF.

This clonotype occurred a few times. The V gene is TRBV27, the J gene TRBJ2-7; D is perhaps TRBD1 or TRBD2 (5 bases each). The J call may be incorrect, as the DNA end agrees better with TRBJ2-5. This CDR3 is 15 amino acids long. Germline CDR1 MNHEY, CDR2 SMNVEV (reference sequence). The CDR3 protein is CASSFGTSRWETQYF. In DNA, the CDR3 is TGTGCCAGCAGTTTTGGGACCTCTCGTTGGGAGACCCAGTACTTC.

The gene calls are TRBV10-1 and TRBJ2-1, with D perhaps matching TRBD1 (6 bases). V lost 2 bases and J 6 bases, leaving 17 bases between the germline ends. CDR3 size: 16 residues. The germline V gene has CDR1 WNHNN and CDR2 SYGVQD (reference sequence). The CDR3 sequence: CASSEGPGRGTNEQFF. CDR3 DNA sequence: TGCGCCAGCAGTGAGGGTCCGGGAAGGGGGACCAATGAGCAGTTCTTC.

The CDR3 loop reads CASRIPGQNTGELFF. The CDR3 nucleotides are TGCGCCAGCAGGATTCCGGGACAGAACACCGGGGAGCTGTTTTTT. The chain recombines TRBV5-1 with TRBJ2-2; D might be TRBD1 (6 bases). V gave up 5 bases and J gave up 1 base, with 12 bases separating them. Germline assignment: CDR1 SGHRS and CDR2 YFSETQ. This CDR3 spans 15 amino acids.

The gene calls are TRBV11-2 and TRBJ2-5, with D possibly TRBD2 on 6 matching bases. V lost 4 bases to trimming and J lost 7 bases, with 16 bases between them. The CDR3 consists of 14 residues. The germline V gene encodes CDR1 SGHAT and CDR2 FQNNGV. CDR3 region: CASSSRLEIGTQYF. CDR3 nucleotide sequence: TGTGCCAGCAGCTCACGACTAGAGATAGGGACCCAGTACTTC.

The CDR3 coding sequence is TGCAGTGCTAGTAAACTAGCCTCCTACGAGCAGTACTTC. Amino acid sequence: CSASKLASYEQYF. The V and J genes are TRBV20-1 and TRBJ2-7; TRBD2 might be the D (6 bases). CDR3 length equals 13 residues. Germline V lookup: CDR1 DFQATT, CDR2 SNEGSKA (reference sequence). Trimming removed 3 bases from V and 0 bases from J, with 9 bases in between.

The rearrangement links TRBV6-2 or TRBV6-3 to TRBJ2-5; D is unclear. Trimming removed 3 bases from V and 5 bases from J, with 7 bases in between. CDR1 MNHEY and CDR2 SVGEGT come from the germline V gene. The CDR3 consists of 12 residues. The CDR3 DNA reads TGTGCCAGCAGTTATCCCATCGAGACCCAGTACTTC. Translated: CASSYPIETQYF.

A word on this clonotype: At one boundary the junction diverges from the germline segment, which might be a read error. V and J are TRBV10-3 and TRBJ1-6; D perhaps matches TRBD1 (5 bases). The CDR3 is 16 residues long. Germline CDR1 ENHRY, CDR2 SYGVKD. The CDR3 loop is CVISPQWRRGDSPLHF. CDR3 bases: TGTGTCATCAGTCCACAGTGGCGTCGAGGGGATTCACCCCTCCACTTT.

V is TRBV7-2 and J is TRBJ2-1; 12 positions match TRBD2. The V segment lost 5 bases and the J segment 6 bases; nucleotides outside the gene matches: 8. CDR1 is SGHTA and CDR2 is FQGNSA in the germline V gene. The CDR3 length is 16 residues. The CDR3 spells CASSPTSGRRANEQFF. Here the CDR3 DNA reads TGTGCCAGCAGCCCAACTAGCGGGAGGCGAGCCAATGAGCAGTTCTTC.

V usage is TRBV5-1 and J usage is TRBJ2-7, with TRBD2 matching 9 bases. The germline V gene has CDR1 SGHRS and CDR2 YFSETQ. The CDR3 has 13 residues. The junction had 5 bases not matched to a gene; V was cut back by 0 bases and J by 10 bases. In nucleotides, the CDR3 is TGCGCCAGCAGCTTGGGGGCTAGCGGGGATCAGTACTTC. It yields the protein CASSLGASGDQYF.

The V call is TRBV4-2, the J call TRBJ2-2; 9 bases are a match to TRBD2. This CDR3 has 18 amino acids. Trimming cost V 4 bases and J 2 bases; bases outside gene matches: 11. CDR1 is LGHNA, CDR2 YNFKEQ, per germline. This CDR3 reads CASSPRLGGRANTGELFF. The CDR3 DNA sequence: TGTGCCAGCAGCCCCCGCCTGGGCGGGAGGGCAAACACCGGGGAGCTGTTTTTT.